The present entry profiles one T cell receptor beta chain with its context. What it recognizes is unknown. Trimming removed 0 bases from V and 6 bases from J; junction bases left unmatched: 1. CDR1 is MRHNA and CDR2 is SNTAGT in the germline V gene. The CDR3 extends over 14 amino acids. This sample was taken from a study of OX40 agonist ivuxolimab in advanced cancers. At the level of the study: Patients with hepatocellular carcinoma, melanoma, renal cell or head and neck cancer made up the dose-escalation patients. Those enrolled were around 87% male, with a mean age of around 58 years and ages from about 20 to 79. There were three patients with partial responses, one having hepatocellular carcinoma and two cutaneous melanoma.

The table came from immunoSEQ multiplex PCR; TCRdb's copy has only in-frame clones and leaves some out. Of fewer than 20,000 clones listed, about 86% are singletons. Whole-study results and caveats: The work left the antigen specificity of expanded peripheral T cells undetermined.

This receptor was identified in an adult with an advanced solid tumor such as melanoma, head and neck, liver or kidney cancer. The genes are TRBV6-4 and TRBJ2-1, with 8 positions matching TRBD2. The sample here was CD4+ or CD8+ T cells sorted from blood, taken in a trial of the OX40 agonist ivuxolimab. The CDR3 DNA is TGTGCCAGCAGTGACTCCGGGACTAGCAATGAGCAGTTCTTC. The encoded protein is CASSDSGTSNEQFF.